Sequencing of this T cell receptor beta chain was carried out in a study of T cells after yellow fever vaccination. Study overall: Where fractions had low cell numbers, libraries were prepared from them with the SMART-Seq v4 Ultra Low Input RNA kit.

Study results and limitations: The CD4 compartment and the CD8 compartment contained a small share of clonotypes in common. Post-booster repertoires contained most primary-vaccination clones again (roughly 95% CD4, 88% CD8).

Generation of TCR cDNA used 5'RACE template switching (which added a universal primer site and UMIs). In TCRdb, the 5' RACE reads were re-called with MiXCR into one record per CDR3 protein. The sample has about 210,000 distinct CDR3 sequences; about 3% are singletons. This clonotype appeared many times. Its antigen is still unknown. The CDR3 contains 14 residues. Germline values: CDR1 SGHTA, CDR2 FQGNSA. After removal of 5 bases from V and 6 bases from J, the junction contained 6 bases not matched to a gene. The sequence came from a man between 18 and 29 years old who received the YFV17D yellow fever vaccine. The rearrangement uses TRBV7-2 and TRBJ2-1; 8 nucleotides agree with TRBD1. Sequenced material: CD4+ T cells sorted from PBMCs, taken 10 days after the yellow fever booster vaccination. The CDR3: CASSPGTGLNEQFF. In DNA form, the CDR3 reads TGTGCCAGCAGCCCTGGGACAGGCCTCAATGAGCAGTTCTTC.